The TCR beta chain under discussion was sequenced for a study of blood T cell repertoires in COVID-19. On the study more broadly: COVID-19 samples collected from the United States, Italy and Spain covered acute and convalescent phases. The analysed material was cDNA or gDNA that came from T cells, B-cell-depleted T cells, or PBMCs.

Original handling: Reference gene primers were amplified, and this amplification served to estimate nucleated cell counts. Measured with immunoSEQ multiplex PCR; TCRdb has only the in-frame clones, and not every one. V and J calls and clone size are copied from that table; D and trimming were computed from the DNA. The sample carries a few hundred thousand clones, 90% recorded once. The CDR3 has 13 residues. V was clipped by 9 bases and J by 2 bases; unmatched bases: 6. CDR1 is LNHDA, CDR2 SQIVND, per germline (reference sequence). The V call is TRBV19, the J call TRBJ1-1; 7 positions match TRBD1. The clonotype originates from a man aged 25-45 years who had recovered from COVID-19. Sample: PBMCs or T cells enriched from blood (not recorded which). This chain's CDR3 is CASRDRVNTEAFF. CDR3 nucleotides: TGTGCCAGCAGAGACAGGGTCAACACTGAAGCTTTCTTT.